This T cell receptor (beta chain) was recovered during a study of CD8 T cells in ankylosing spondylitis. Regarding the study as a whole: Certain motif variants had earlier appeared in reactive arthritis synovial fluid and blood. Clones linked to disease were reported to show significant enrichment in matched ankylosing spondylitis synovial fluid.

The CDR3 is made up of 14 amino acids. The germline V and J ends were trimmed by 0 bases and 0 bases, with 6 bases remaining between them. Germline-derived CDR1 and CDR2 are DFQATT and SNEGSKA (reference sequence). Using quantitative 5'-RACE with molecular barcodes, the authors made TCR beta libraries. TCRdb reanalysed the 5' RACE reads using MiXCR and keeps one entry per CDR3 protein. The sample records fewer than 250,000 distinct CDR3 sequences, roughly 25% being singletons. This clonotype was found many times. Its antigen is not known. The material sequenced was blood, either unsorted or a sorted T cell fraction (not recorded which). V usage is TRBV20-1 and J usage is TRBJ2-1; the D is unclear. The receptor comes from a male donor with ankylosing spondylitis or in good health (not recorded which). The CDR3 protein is CSARDIISYNEQFF. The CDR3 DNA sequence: TGCAGTGCTAGAGACATAATCTCCTACAATGAGCAGTTCTTC.